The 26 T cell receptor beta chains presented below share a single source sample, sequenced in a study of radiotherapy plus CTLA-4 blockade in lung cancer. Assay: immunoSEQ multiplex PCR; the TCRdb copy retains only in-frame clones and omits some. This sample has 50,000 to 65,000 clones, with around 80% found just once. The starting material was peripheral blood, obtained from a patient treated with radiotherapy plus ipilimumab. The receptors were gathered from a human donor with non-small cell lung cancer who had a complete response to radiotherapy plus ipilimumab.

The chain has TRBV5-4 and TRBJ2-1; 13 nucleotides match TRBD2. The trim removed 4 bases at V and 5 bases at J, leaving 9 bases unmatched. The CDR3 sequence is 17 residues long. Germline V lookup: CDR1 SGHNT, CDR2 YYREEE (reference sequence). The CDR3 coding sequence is TGTGCCAGCAGCACAGGACCCGGGACTAGCGGGGACAATGAGCAGTTCTTC. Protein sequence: CASSTGPGTSGDNEQFF.

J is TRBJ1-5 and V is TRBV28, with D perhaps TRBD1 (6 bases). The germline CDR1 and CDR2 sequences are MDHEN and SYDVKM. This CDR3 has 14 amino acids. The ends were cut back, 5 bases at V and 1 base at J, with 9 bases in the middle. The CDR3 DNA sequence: TGTGCCAGCAGTCAACAGGGAAGCAATCAGCCCCAGCATTTT. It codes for CASSQQGSNQPQHF.

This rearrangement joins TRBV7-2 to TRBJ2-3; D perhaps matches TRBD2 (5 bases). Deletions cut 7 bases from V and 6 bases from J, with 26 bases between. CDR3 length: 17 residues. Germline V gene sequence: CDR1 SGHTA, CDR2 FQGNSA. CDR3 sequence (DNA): TGTGCCAGCATCCTAAGGGCTAGCACGATTACGGGGGATACGCAGTATTTT. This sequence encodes CASILRASTITGDTQYF.

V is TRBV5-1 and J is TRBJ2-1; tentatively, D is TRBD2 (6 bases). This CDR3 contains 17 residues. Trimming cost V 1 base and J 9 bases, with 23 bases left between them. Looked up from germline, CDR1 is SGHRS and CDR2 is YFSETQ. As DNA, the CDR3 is TGCGCCAGCAGCTTGAGCGCGGTGACTAGAACATCGTCTGAGCAGTTCTTC. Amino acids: CASSLSAVTRTSSEQFF. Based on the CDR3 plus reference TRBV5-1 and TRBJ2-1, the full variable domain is KAGVTQTPRYLIKTRGQQVTLSCSPISGHRSVSWYQQTPGQGLQFLFEYFSETQRNKGNFPGRFSGRQFSNSRSEMNVSTLELGDSALYLCASSLSAVTRTSSEQFFGPGTRLTVL.

The DNA for the CDR3 is TGTGCCAGCAGCCTAAAACCGGGACAGGGACGTGGCTACACCTTC. This encodes CASSLKPGQGRGYTF. The chain links TRBV9 to TRBJ1-2, with TRBD1 matching over 9 bases. The CDR3 is made up of 15 amino acids. Germline V gives CDR1 SGDLS, CDR2 YYNGEE. V shed 4 bases, J shed 7 bases, and the junction held 11 bases outside the gene matches.

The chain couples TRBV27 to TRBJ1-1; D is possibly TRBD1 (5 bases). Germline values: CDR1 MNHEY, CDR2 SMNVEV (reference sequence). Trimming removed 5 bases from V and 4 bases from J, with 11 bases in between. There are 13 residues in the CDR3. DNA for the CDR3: TGTGCCAGCAGTCGCCAAGGGGCCACTGAAGCTTTCTTT. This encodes CASSRQGATEAFF.

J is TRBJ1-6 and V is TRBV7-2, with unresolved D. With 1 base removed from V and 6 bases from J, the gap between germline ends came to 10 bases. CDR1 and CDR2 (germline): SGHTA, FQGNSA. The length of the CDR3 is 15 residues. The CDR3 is CASSLDRSVNSPLHF. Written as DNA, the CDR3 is TGTGCCAGCAGCTTAGATCGCTCAGTTAATTCACCCCTCCACTTT.

CDR3 residues: CASSRRGGSTDTQYF. CDR3 nucleotide sequence: TGTGCCAGCAGTAGGCGGGGGGGTAGCACAGATACGCAGTATTTT. V usage is TRBV6-5 and J usage is TRBJ2-3; 9 bases are shared with TRBD2. The CDR3 runs to 15 residues. V dropped 5 bases and J dropped 0; count of bases not matched to a gene: 3. The germline CDR1 and CDR2 sequences are MNHEY and SVGAGI.

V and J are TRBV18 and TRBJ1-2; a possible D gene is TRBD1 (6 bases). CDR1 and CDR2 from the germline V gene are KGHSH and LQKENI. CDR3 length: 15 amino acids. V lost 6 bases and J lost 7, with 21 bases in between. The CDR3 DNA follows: TGTGCCAGCTCGCAAGGGGGGGGGCCCTCGAGTGGCTACACCTTC. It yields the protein CASSQGGGPSSGYTF.

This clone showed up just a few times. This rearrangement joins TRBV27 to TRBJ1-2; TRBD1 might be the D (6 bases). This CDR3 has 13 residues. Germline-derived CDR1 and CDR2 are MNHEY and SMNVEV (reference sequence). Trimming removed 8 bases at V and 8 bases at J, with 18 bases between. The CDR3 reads CASRREGGFGYTF. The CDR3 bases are TGTGCCAGCCGGAGGGAGGGGGGTTTCGGCTACACCTTC.

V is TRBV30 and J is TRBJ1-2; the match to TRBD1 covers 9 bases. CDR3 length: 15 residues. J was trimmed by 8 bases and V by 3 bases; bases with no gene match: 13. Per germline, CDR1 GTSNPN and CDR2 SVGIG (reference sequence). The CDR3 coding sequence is TGTGCCTGGAGAGAACAGGGGGCGGCTCGCGTCGGCTACACCTTC. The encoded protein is CAWREQGAARVGYTF. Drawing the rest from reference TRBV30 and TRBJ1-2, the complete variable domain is SQTIHQWPATLVQPVGSPLSLECTVEGTSNPNLYWYRQAAGRGLQLLFYSVGIGQISSEVPQNLSASRPQDRQFILSSKKLLLSDSGFYLCAWREQGAARVGYTFGSGTRLTVV.

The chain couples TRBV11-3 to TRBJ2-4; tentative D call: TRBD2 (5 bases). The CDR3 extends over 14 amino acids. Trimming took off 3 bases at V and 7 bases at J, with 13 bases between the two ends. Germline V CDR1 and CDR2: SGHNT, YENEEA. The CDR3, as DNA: TGTGCCAGCAGCTTGACGGGGAGTCCCAACATTCAGTACTTC. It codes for CASSLTGSPNIQYF.

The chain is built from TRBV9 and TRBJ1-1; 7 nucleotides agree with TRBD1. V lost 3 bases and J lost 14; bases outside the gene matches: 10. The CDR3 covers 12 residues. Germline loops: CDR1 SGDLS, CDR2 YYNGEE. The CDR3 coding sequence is TGTGCCAGCAGCGCCTCGGGACAGTCTCACTTCTTT. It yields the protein CASSASGQSHFF.

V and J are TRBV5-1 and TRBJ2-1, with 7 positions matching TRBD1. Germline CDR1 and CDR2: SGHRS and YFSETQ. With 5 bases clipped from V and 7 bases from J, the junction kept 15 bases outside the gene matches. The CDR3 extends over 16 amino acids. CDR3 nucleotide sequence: TGCGCCAGCAGGCCAAAGGGACAGAATGTGGGGAATGAGCAGTTCTTC. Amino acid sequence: CASRPKGQNVGNEQFF.

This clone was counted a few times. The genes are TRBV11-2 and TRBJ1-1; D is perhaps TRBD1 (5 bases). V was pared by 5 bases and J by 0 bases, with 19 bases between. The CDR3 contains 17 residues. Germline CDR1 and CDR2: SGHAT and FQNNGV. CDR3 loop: CASSPRGGATLNTEAFF. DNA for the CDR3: TGTGCCAGCAGCCCCCGGGGAGGGGCCACTCTGAACACTGAAGCTTTCTTT.

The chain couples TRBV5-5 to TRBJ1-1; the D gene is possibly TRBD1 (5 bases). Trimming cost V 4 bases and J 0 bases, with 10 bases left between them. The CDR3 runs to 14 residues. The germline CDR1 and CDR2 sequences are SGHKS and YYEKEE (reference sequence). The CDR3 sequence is CASSPKGLNTEAFF. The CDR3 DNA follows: TGTGCCAGCAGCCCTAAGGGGCTGAACACTGAAGCTTTCTTT.

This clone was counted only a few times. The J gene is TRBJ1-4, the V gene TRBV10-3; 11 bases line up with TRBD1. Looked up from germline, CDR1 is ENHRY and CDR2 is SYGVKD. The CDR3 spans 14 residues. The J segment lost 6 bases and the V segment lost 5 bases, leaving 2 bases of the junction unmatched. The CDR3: CAISRTGGDEKLFF. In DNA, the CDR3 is TGTGCCATCAGTAGGACAGGGGGCGATGAAAAACTGTTTTTT.

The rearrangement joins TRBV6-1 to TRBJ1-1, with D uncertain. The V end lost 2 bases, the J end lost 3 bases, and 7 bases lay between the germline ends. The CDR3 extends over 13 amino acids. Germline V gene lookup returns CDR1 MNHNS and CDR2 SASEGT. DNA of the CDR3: TGTGCCAGCAGTGAATACCGGTACACTGAAGCTTTCTTT. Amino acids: CASSEYRYTEAFF.

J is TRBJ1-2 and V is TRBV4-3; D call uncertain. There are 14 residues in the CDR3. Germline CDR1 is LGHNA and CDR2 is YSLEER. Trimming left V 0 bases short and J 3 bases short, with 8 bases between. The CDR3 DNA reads TGCGCCAGCAGCCAAGACAGCCGGGACTATGGCTACACCTTC. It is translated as CASSQDSRDYGYTF.

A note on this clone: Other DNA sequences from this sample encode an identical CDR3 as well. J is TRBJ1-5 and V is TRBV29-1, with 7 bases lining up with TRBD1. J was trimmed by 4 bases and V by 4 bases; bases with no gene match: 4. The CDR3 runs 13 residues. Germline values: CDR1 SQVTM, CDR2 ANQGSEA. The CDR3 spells CSVGDSVNQPQHF. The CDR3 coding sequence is TGCAGCGTTGGGGACAGCGTAAATCAGCCCCAGCATTTT.

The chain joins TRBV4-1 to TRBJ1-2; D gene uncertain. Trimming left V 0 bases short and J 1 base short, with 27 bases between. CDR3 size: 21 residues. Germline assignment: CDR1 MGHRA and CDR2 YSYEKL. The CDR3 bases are TGCGCCAGCAGCCAAGAAAGATTGTCTCCTGCTACGGGGAGAAATAACTATGGCTACACCTTC. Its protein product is CASSQERLSPATGRNNYGYTF.

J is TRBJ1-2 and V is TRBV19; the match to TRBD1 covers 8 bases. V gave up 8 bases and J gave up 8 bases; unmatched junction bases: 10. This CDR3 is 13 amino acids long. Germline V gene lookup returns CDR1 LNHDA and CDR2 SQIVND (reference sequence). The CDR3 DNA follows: TGTGCCAGTGATCAGGGGGCGCATAAAGGCTACACCTTC. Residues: CASDQGAHKGYTF.

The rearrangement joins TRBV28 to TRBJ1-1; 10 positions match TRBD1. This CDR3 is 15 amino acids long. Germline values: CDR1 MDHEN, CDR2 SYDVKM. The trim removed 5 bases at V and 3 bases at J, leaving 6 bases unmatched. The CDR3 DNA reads TGTGCCAGCAGTGAGACAGGGGGCTCCTACACTGAAGCTTTCTTT. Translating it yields CASSETGGSYTEAFF.

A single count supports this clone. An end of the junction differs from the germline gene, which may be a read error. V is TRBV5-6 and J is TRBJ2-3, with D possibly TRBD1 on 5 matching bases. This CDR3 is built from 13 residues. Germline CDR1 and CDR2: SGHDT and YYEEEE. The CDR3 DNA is TGTGCCAGCAGCTCCCAGGGAACAGATACGCGGTATTTT. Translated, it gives CASSSQGTDTRYF.

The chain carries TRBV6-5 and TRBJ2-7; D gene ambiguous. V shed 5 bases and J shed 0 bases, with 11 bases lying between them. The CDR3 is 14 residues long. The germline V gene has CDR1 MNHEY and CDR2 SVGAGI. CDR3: CASSRNQASYEQYV. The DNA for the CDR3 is TGTGCCAGCAGTCGGAACCAGGCCTCCTACGAGCAGTACGTC.

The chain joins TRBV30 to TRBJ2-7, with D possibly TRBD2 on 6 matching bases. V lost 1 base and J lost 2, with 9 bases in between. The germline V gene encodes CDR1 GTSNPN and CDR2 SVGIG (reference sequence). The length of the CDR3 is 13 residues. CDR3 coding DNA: TGTGCCTGGAGTGAATGGGGGGCCTACGAGCAGTACTTC. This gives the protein CAWSEWGAYEQYF. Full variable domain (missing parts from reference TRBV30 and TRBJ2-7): SQTIHQWPATLVQPVGSPLSLECTVEGTSNPNLYWYRQAAGRGLQLLFYSVGIGQISSEVPQNLSASRPQDRQFILSSKKLLLSDSGFYLCAWSEWGAYEQYFGPGTRLTVT.